These 24 T cell receptor beta chains originate from one sample sequenced in a study of T cell responses to AZD1222 COVID-19 vaccine. The table came from immunoSEQ multiplex PCR; TCRdb's copy has only in-frame clones and leaves some out. Counted here are 100,000 to 140,000 clones, around 93% occurring once; the ten biggest clones make up about 9.1%. The sample was peripheral blood, taken 28 days after the second AZD1222 dose. All receptors derive from an adult who received the AZD1222 COVID-19 vaccine.

The chain carries TRBV5-1 and TRBJ1-5; a possible D gene is TRBD1 (5 bases). The CDR3 has 19 amino acids. In germline, CDR1 is SGHRS, CDR2 YFSETQ. V shed 5 bases and J shed 7 bases, with 31 bases lying between them. CDR3 nucleotides: TGCGCCAGCAGTTTGCCCGGACACCGGAGTTGGGGAGCGGGCCAGCCCCAGCATTTT. As protein: CASSLPGHRSWGAGQPQHF.

The rearrangement uses TRBV4-1 and TRBJ2-3; weak D call: TRBD2 (5 bases). The CDR3 extends over 14 amino acids. Germline CDR1 reads MGHRA; CDR2 reads YSYEKL. Trimming took 0 bases from V and 3 from J, leaving 7 bases between them. CDR3 amino acids: CASSQDPGTDTQYF. In nucleotides, the CDR3 is TGCGCCAGCAGCCAAGATCCGGGAACAGATACGCAGTATTTT.

This clone has a handful of counts. The rearrangement joins TRBV2 to TRBJ1-5, with D tentatively TRBD1 (5 bases). Trimming pared 11 bases from V and 1 base from J, leaving 12 bases between. Germline V gene sequence: CDR1 SNHLY, CDR2 FYNNEI. This CDR3 region has 13 residues. For the CDR3, the DNA is TGTGCCGGAGGGACGGTGAGCAATCAGCCCCAGCATTTT. It specifies CAGGTVSNQPQHF. Together with reference TRBV2 and TRBJ1-5, the CDR3 gives the full variable domain: EPEVTQTPSHQVTQMGQEVILRCVPISNHLYFYWYRQILGQKVEFLVSFYNNEISEKSEIFDDQFSVERPDGSNFTLKIRSTKLEDSAMYFCAGGTVSNQPQHFGDGTRLSIL.

The chain recombines TRBV19 with TRBJ1-1; 8 bases fit TRBD1. In germline, CDR1 is LNHDA, CDR2 SQIVND (reference sequence). The CDR3 loop spans 12 amino acids. V was clipped by 6 bases and J by 7 bases; unmatched bases: 4. CDR3 in DNA: TGTGCCAGTAGCCGGACAGGGAGTGAAGCTTTCTTT. It translates to CASSRTGSEAFF.

The chain employs TRBV4-1 and TRBJ1-4; 8 bases are a match to TRBD1. This CDR3 has 17 amino acids. Looked up from germline, CDR1 is MGHRA and CDR2 is YSYEKL. V gave up 1 base and J gave up 10 bases; unmatched junction bases: 14. CDR3 loop: CASSQVPMDRASGKLFF. In nucleotides, the CDR3 is TGCGCCAGCAGCCAAGTGCCGATGGACAGGGCTTCAGGAAAACTGTTTTTT.

The chain links TRBV5-6 to TRBJ2-1; the D gene is possibly TRBD2 (6 bases). The CDR3 length is 16 residues. The V gene's germline CDR1 is SGHDT and CDR2 YYEEEE. V dropped 4 bases and J dropped 3 bases, with 17 bases sitting between them. CDR3: CASSLLQGGVYNEQFF. The CDR3 DNA reads as TGTGCCAGCAGCCTGCTGCAGGGCGGGGTCTACAATGAGCAGTTCTTC.

A word on this clone: At one end the junction does not follow the germline gene, possibly because of a read error. The V gene is TRBV7-7, the J gene TRBJ2-1; the match to TRBD1 covers 9 bases. This CDR3 is built from 17 residues. Germline V lookup: CDR1 SSHAT, CDR2 FNYEAQ (reference sequence). CDR3 bases: TGTGCTAGCAGCTTTGGACAGGGGAGGTCATCCTACAATGAGCAGTTCTTC. This sequence encodes CASSFGQGRSSYNEQFF.

This rearrangement joins TRBV29-1 to TRBJ2-7; D is unresolved. This CDR3 is built from 11 residues. CDR1 SQVTM and CDR2 ANQGSEA come from the germline V gene. V was shortened by 5 bases and J by 2 bases, with 7 bases between the two germline ends. DNA of the CDR3: TGCAGCGTTCTCGGAACCTACGAGCAGTACTTC. Translated: CSVLGTYEQYF.

The CDR3 region is CASSSGTGESYEQYF. The CDR3 nucleotides are TGTGCCAGCAGCAGCGGGACAGGAGAATCCTACGAGCAGTACTTC. The V call is TRBV5-4, the J call TRBJ2-7, with D perhaps matching TRBD1 (8 bases). The CDR3 is 15 amino acids. V was clipped by 4 bases and J by 1 base, with 15 bases between them. Germline CDR1 and CDR2: SGHNT and YYREEE (reference sequence).

The gene calls are TRBV5-4 and TRBJ2-5; perhaps TRBD2 as D (5 bases). Germline V CDR1 and CDR2: SGHNT, YYREEE (reference sequence). The V and J ends lost 4 bases and 0 bases respectively, with 7 bases between them. The CDR3 runs to 13 residues. Written as DNA, the CDR3 is TGTGCCAGCAGCCAGGACTACCAAGAGACCCAGTACTTC. It codes for CASSQDYQETQYF.

V is TRBV30 and J is TRBJ2-7, with D perhaps matching TRBD2 (7 bases). The germline CDR1 and CDR2 sequences are GTSNPN and SVGIG (reference sequence). CDR3 length: 12 amino acids. V lost 3 bases and J 6 bases, leaving 12 bases between the germline ends. The CDR3 spells CAWSLGGGEQYF. The CDR3 coding sequence is TGTGCCTGGAGCTTAGGGGGGGGCGAGCAGTACTTC.

V usage is TRBV30 and J usage is TRBJ1-2, with D hard to call. V gave up 2 bases and J gave up 8 bases, with 9 bases separating them. This CDR3 region has 11 residues. In germline, CDR1 is GTSNPN, CDR2 SVGIG (reference sequence). The CDR3 bases are TGTGCCTGGAGTCCCTCGGGAGGCTACACCTTC. This codes for CAWSPSGGYTF. Filled out from reference TRBV30 and TRBJ1-2, the complete variable domain reads SQTIHQWPATLVQPVGSPLSLECTVEGTSNPNLYWYRQAAGRGLQLLFYSVGIGQISSEVPQNLSASRPQDRQFILSSKKLLLSDSGFYLCAWSPSGGYTFGSGTRLTVV.

This chain connects TRBV30 to TRBJ2-3; D gene unclear. Trimming took off 0 bases at V and 2 bases at J, with 3 bases between the two ends. This CDR3 contains 12 residues. Per the germline V gene, CDR1 is GTSNPN and CDR2 is SVGIG (reference sequence). In DNA form, the CDR3 reads TGTGCCTGGAGTGTGTCCACAGATACGCAGTATTTT. Translating gives CAWSVSTDTQYF.

The genes are TRBV28 and TRBJ1-1; tentative D call: TRBD1 (6 bases). This CDR3 has 16 amino acids. Germline V gene sequence: CDR1 MDHEN, CDR2 SYDVKM. V lost 3 bases and J lost 1, with 15 bases in between. CDR3 in amino acids: CASSFVLGGANTEAFF. The CDR3 DNA is TGTGCCAGCAGTTTCGTTTTAGGGGGAGCGAACACTGAAGCTTTCTTT. The full variable domain, with the rest looked up from reference TRBV28 and TRBJ1-1, is DVKVTQSSRYLVKRTGEKVFLECVQDMDHENMFWYRQDPGLGLRLIYFSYDVKMKEKGDIPEGYSVSREKKERFSLILESASTNQTSMYLCASSFVLGGANTEAFFGQGTRLTVV.

The rearrangement joins TRBV24-1 to TRBJ2-1; the D gene is possibly TRBD2 (5 bases). The CDR3 loop spans 15 amino acids. The ends were cut back, 6 bases at V and 1 base at J, with 12 bases in the middle. Germline loops: CDR1 KGHDR, CDR2 SFDVKD. In DNA, the CDR3 is TGTGCCACCAGTCCGTCCCGGGGATCCTACAATGAGCAGTTCTTC. This translates into CATSPSRGSYNEQFF.

The chain employs TRBV19 and TRBJ1-5; 8 bases match TRBD1. This CDR3 has 16 residues. V gave up 3 bases and J gave up 3 bases; unmatched junction bases: 7. Germline V gene lookup returns CDR1 LNHDA and CDR2 SQIVND (reference sequence). In DNA form, the CDR3 reads TGTGCCAGTAGTATTAAAGGACAGGGCAACAATCAGCCCCAGCATTTT. Translated, it gives CASSIKGQGNNQPQHF.

The chain uses TRBV7-9 and TRBJ1-2; D is unresolved. CDR3 length equals 12 residues. Trimming cost V 2 bases and J 4 bases, with 5 bases left between them. Germline lookup yields CDR1 SEHNR and CDR2 FQNEAQ (reference sequence). CDR3 region: CASSLISYGYTF. The CDR3 nucleotides are TGTGCCAGCAGCTTAATAAGCTATGGCTACACCTTC.

The chain employs TRBV6-5 and TRBJ1-1; D is perhaps TRBD1 (5 bases). Deletions cut 6 bases from V and 1 base from J, with 15 bases between. The CDR3 loop spans 15 amino acids. Germline V lookup: CDR1 MNHEY, CDR2 SVGAGI. The CDR3 loop is CASRVTGTKNTEAFF. CDR3 in DNA: TGTGCCAGCAGAGTGACCGGGACGAAGAACACTGAAGCTTTCTTT.

This clone was recorded once. The rearrangement uses TRBV7-2 and TRBJ1-5, with D possibly matching TRBD1 (6 bases). V was pared by 4 bases and J by 0 bases, with 10 bases between. CDR1 SGHTA and CDR2 FQGNSA come from the germline V gene. The CDR3 extends over 15 amino acids. The DNA of the CDR3 is TGTGCCAGCAGCTCCGGGGACACTAGCAATCAGCCCCAGCATTTT. Translation gives CASSSGDTSNQPQHF.

The V call is TRBV5-4, the J call TRBJ2-7; tentatively, D is TRBD1 or TRBD2 (6 bases each). Germline V gives CDR1 SGHNT, CDR2 YYREEE (reference sequence). The V and J ends lost 2 bases and 7 bases respectively, with 16 bases between them. This CDR3 contains 14 residues. The CDR3, as DNA: TGTGCCAGCAGCTTCGGGGGCCCCCCGGGTGAGCAGTACTTC. This translates into CASSFGGPPGEQYF.

The chain couples TRBV7-3 to TRBJ2-1; 8 nucleotides line up with TRBD1. The CDR3 runs 16 residues. The ends lost 5 bases at V and 6 bases at J; junction bases unmatched: 12. In germline, CDR1 is SGHTA, CDR2 FQGTGA. DNA for the CDR3: TGTGCCAGCAGCGCAAGGAGGGGGACAGGCATCAATGAGCAGTTCTTC. Protein: CASSARRGTGINEQFF.

CDR3 in amino acids: CASSPPNPGAEAFF. For the CDR3, the DNA is TGTGCCAGCTCACCACCTAACCCAGGGGCTGAAGCTTTCTTT. The rearrangement joins TRBV18 to TRBJ1-1; D is perhaps TRBD1 (6 bases). Germline loops: CDR1 KGHSH, CDR2 LQKENI. The CDR3 runs 14 residues. V dropped 0 bases and J dropped 6 bases, with 11 bases sitting between them.

The chain employs TRBV7-9 and TRBJ1-4; the D is unclear. V gave up 2 bases and J gave up 0 bases, with 10 bases separating them. The CDR3 loop spans 16 amino acids. Germline CDR1 is SEHNR and CDR2 is FQNEAQ (reference sequence). CDR3 amino acids: CASSLLLVTTNEKLFF. The CDR3 nucleotides read TGTGCCAGCAGCTTACTGTTGGTTACAACTAATGAAAAACTGTTTTTT.

This sequence joins TRBV7-2 and TRBJ1-4, with 9 bases identical to TRBD1. CDR3 size: 18 residues. The V gene end was trimmed by 1 base and the J gene end by 7 bases; junction bases not matched to a gene: 13. CDR1 is SGHTA, CDR2 FQGNSA, per germline. The CDR3 nucleotides are TGTGCCAGCAGCTTAGTACTCTTTTCCGGGACAGGGACTGAAAAACTGTTTTTT. Protein: CASSLVLFSGTGTEKLFF.